Described below is a single TCR beta chain sequence and its context. The sample originates from a study of blood T cell repertoires in COVID-19. Turning to the study itself: The United States, Italy and Spain supplied acute and convalescent COVID-19 samples. The cDNA or gDNA used as material had been derived from T cells, B-cell-depleted T cells, or PBMCs.

Per the authors' pipeline: The authors estimated nucleated cell counts from reference gene primer amplification. Profiling relied on immunoSEQ multiplex PCR, and the TCRdb table lists in-frame clones only, not all of them. D and trimming come from the DNA, and the V and J calls and clone size come from that table. The sample carries fewer than 250,000 clones, approximately 86% recorded once. Trimming removed 0 bases at V and 4 bases at J, with 16 bases between. Germline V gives CDR1 SGHRS, CDR2 YFSETQ. The CDR3 is made up of 16 amino acids. Sequenced: peripheral blood. The rearrangement joins TRBV5-1 to TRBJ1-1, with a tentative D call TRBD1 (5 bases). This receptor was identified in a man in his 60s with acute or convalescent COVID-19. CDR3 in DNA: TGCGCCAGCAGCTTGGATGGGAGGGGCTTGGGCACTGAAGCTTTCTTT. Translating it yields CASSLDGRGLGTEAFF.